The rows below give T cell receptor beta chains drawn from one sample of a study of response to subunit inactivated influenza vaccine. TCRdb redid the calling of the RT-PCR reads with MiXCR, one entry per CDR3 protein. The repertoire holds around 480,000 distinct CDR3 sequences, with 16% as singletons. The sequenced sample was CD4+ T cells sorted from PBMCs, obtained roughly 24 months after vaccination. The receptors originated from a man aged 50 to 69 who received an inactivated influenza vaccine. CDR3s include the opening cysteine and the closing phenylalanine or tryptophan. Each record gives: J gene, D gene, clone size, V gene, CDR3 DNA, CDR3 protein. A D gene is named only where the DNA matches it firmly. Clone sizes are given selectively: once, few, many, or a class where the clone is expanded.

j_gene: TRBJ2-5
d_gene: .
abundance: many
v_gene: TRBV15
CDR3nt: TGTGCCACCAGCTTTCGACAGTACCAAGAGACCCAGTACTTC
CDR3aa: CATSFRQYQETQYF

j_gene: TRBJ2-3
d_gene: TRBD1
abundance: few
v_gene: TRBV10-3
CDR3nt: TGTGCCATCAGTAGACAGGGATACACAGATACGCAGTATTTT
CDR3aa: CAISRQGYTDTQYF

j_gene: TRBJ1-3
d_gene: .
abundance: .
v_gene: TRBV7-2
CDR3nt: TGTGCCAGCAGCCGCCGGTCAGCCTCTGGAAACACCATATATTTT
CDR3aa: CASSRRSASGNTIYF

j_gene: TRBJ1-6
d_gene: .
abundance: many
v_gene: TRBV5-1
CDR3nt: TGCGCCAGCAGCTTGGGTGGTTCTAGTAATTCACCCCTCCACTTT
CDR3aa: CASSLGGSSNSPLHF

j_gene: TRBJ2-3
d_gene: TRBD2
abundance: .
v_gene: TRBV6-1
CDR3nt: TGTGCCAGCAGTACACGCCAGACTAGCGGGATCGTCCTTGATACGCAGTATTTT
CDR3aa: CASSTRQTSGIVLDTQYF

j_gene: TRBJ1-3
d_gene: .
abundance: few
v_gene: TRBV20-1
CDR3nt: TGCAGTGCTAGAAGCCGCAGCTCTGGAAACACCATATATTTT
CDR3aa: CSARSRSSGNTIYF

j_gene: TRBJ2-5
d_gene: TRBD2
abundance: few
v_gene: TRBV6-5
CDR3nt: TGTGCCAGCAGTTACGGCGGGGGGCAGGAGACCCAGTACTTC
CDR3aa: CASSYGGGQETQYF

j_gene: TRBJ2-1
d_gene: .
abundance: .
v_gene: TRBV20-1
CDR3nt: TGCAGTGCTTTTGACCGCTCGAGCTCCTACAATGAGCAGTTCTTC
CDR3aa: CSAFDRSSSYNEQFF

j_gene: TRBJ2-1
d_gene: TRBD2
abundance: many
v_gene: TRBV7-9
CDR3nt: TGTGCCAGCAGCTCAACGGGAGGCCCGGGGTGGAATGAGCAGTTCTTC
CDR3aa: CASSSTGGPGWNEQFF

j_gene: TRBJ2-7
d_gene: TRBD2
abundance: .
v_gene: TRBV11-1
CDR3nt: TGTGCCAGCAGCTTAAGGGGAACGGGGACTAGCGGACCAGCAGTCTACGAGCAGTACTTC
CDR3aa: CASSLRGTGTSGPAVYEQYF

j_gene: TRBJ1-1
d_gene: .
abundance: .
v_gene: TRBV12-3/TRBV12-4
CDR3nt: TGTGCCAGCAGGTTGGCGGGAGGGAACACTGAAGCTTTCTTT
CDR3aa: CASRLAGGNTEAFF

j_gene: TRBJ1-1
d_gene: TRBD1
abundance: few
v_gene: TRBV10-3
CDR3nt: TGTGCCATCAGTGGGGACAGAAACACTGAAGCTTTCTTT
CDR3aa: CAISGDRNTEAFF

j_gene: TRBJ2-2
d_gene: .
abundance: many
v_gene: TRBV7-8
CDR3nt: TGTGCCAGCAGCTTAGCGGCCGGGGAGCTGTTTTTT
CDR3aa: CASSLAAGELFF

j_gene: TRBJ1-5
d_gene: .
abundance: few
v_gene: TRBV18
CDR3nt: TGTGCCAGCTCACCATTTCCAGCCAGTAGCAATCAGCCCCAGCATTTT
CDR3aa: CASSPFPASSNQPQHF

j_gene: TRBJ2-6
d_gene: .
abundance: few
v_gene: TRBV4-3
CDR3nt: TGCGCCAGCAGCCCTTACCAAGACATAACGGGGGCCAACGTCCTGACTTTC
CDR3aa: CASSPYQDITGANVLTF

j_gene: TRBJ2-3
d_gene: .
abundance: .
v_gene: TRBV6-4
CDR3nt: TGTGCCAGCAGTGAGGGACGCCTACTCACAGATACGCAGTATTTT
CDR3aa: CASSEGRLLTDTQYF

j_gene: TRBJ2-5
d_gene: TRBD2
abundance: few
v_gene: TRBV5-1
CDR3nt: TGCGCCAGCAGCTTGGAGCCTAGCGGGAGGACCGGAGAGACCCAGTACTTC
CDR3aa: CASSLEPSGRTGETQYF

j_gene: TRBJ2-2
d_gene: TRBD2
abundance: .
v_gene: TRBV5-1
CDR3nt: TGCGCCAGCAGCAGCGGTCTAGCGGGAGGAACCGGGGAGCTGTTTTTT
CDR3aa: CASSSGLAGGTGELFF

j_gene: TRBJ1-1
d_gene: TRBD1
abundance: few
v_gene: TRBV6-1
CDR3nt: TGTGCCAGCAGGCCGGACAGGTTGAACACTGAAGCTTTCTTT
CDR3aa: CASRPDRLNTEAFF

j_gene: TRBJ2-4
d_gene: TRBD2
abundance: many
v_gene: TRBV11-2
CDR3nt: TGTGCCAGCAGCACTGGGAGGGCAAGTGACAGAAGATACTTC
CDR3aa: CASSTGRASDRRYF

j_gene: TRBJ2-1
d_gene: TRBD2
abundance: .
v_gene: TRBV5-1
CDR3nt: TGCGCCAGCAGCCCCGGGACTAGCGGTCTCAATGAGCAGTTCTTC
CDR3aa: CASSPGTSGLNEQFF

j_gene: TRBJ1-5
d_gene: TRBD1
abundance: .
v_gene: TRBV4-2
CDR3nt: TGTGCCAGCAGCCAAGATCCGACAGGGGTTCAGCCCCAGCATTTT
CDR3aa: CASSQDPTGVQPQHF

j_gene: TRBJ2-1
d_gene: .
abundance: many
v_gene: TRBV5-5
CDR3nt: TGTGCCAGCAGCTTGGGTCAGGGTTACTACAATGAGCAGTTCTTC
CDR3aa: CASSLGQGYYNEQFF

j_gene: TRBJ2-3
d_gene: .
abundance: .
v_gene: TRBV27
CDR3nt: TGTGCCAGCAGCGGGAGTCAACCCACAGATACGCAGTATTTT
CDR3aa: CASSGSQPTDTQYF

j_gene: TRBJ2-6
d_gene: .
abundance: few
v_gene: TRBV3-1
CDR3nt: TGTGCCAGCAGCAACATAGGGGGCTCTGGGGCCAACGTCCTGACTTTC
CDR3aa: CASSNIGGSGANVLTF

j_gene: TRBJ1-5
d_gene: TRBD1
abundance: few
v_gene: TRBV7-6
CDR3nt: TGTGCCAGCAGCGTCGGGACAGAAATTTATAGCAATCAGCCCCAGCATTTT
CDR3aa: CASSVGTEIYSNQPQHF

j_gene: TRBJ2-1
d_gene: TRBD2
abundance: .
v_gene: TRBV14
CDR3nt: TGTGCCAGCAGCCAAGGAGCGGGAGGGCTCCGTTACAATGAGCAGTTCTTC
CDR3aa: CASSQGAGGLRYNEQFF

j_gene: TRBJ1-2
d_gene: TRBD1
abundance: few
v_gene: TRBV9
CDR3nt: TGTGCCAGCAGCGTAGTAGGAGGGGGACAGCAGAACTATGGCTACACCTTC
CDR3aa: CASSVVGGGQQNYGYTF

j_gene: TRBJ1-1
d_gene: .
abundance: .
v_gene: TRBV2
CDR3nt: TGTGCCAGCAGTGAAACGGGAACAGGAGGAACTGAAGCTTTCTTT
CDR3aa: CASSETGTGGTEAFF

j_gene: TRBJ2-2
d_gene: .
abundance: .
v_gene: TRBV6-1
CDR3nt: TGTGCCAGCACCGACATAGCCGGGGAGCTGTTTTTT
CDR3aa: CASTDIAGELFF

j_gene: TRBJ1-1
d_gene: TRBD1
abundance: few
v_gene: TRBV7-9
CDR3nt: TGTGCCAGCAGCCTTCATGGGACAGGGGGCACTGAAGCTTTCTTT
CDR3aa: CASSLHGTGGTEAFF

j_gene: TRBJ2-7
d_gene: TRBD1
abundance: many
v_gene: TRBV5-1
CDR3nt: TGTGCCAGCAGCTTAGACAGGGCGTCCTACGAGCAGTACTTC
CDR3aa: CASSLDRASYEQYF

j_gene: TRBJ2-1
d_gene: .
abundance: .
v_gene: TRBV12-3/TRBV12-4
CDR3nt: TGTGCCACCGGCGCTACAGGGATATACAATGAGCAGTTCTTC
CDR3aa: CATGATGIYNEQFF

j_gene: TRBJ2-5
d_gene: TRBD2
abundance: many
v_gene: TRBV5-1
CDR3nt: TGCGCCAGCAGCAAGAGCCCGGGACTAGTGATTGAGACCCAGTACTTC
CDR3aa: CASSKSPGLVIETQYF

j_gene: TRBJ1-6
d_gene: .
abundance: few
v_gene: TRBV4-2
CDR3nt: TGTGCCAGCAGCCAAGAGCACGGGGCCGGGAGGTCACCCCTCCACTTT
CDR3aa: CASSQEHGAGRSPLHF

j_gene: TRBJ2-2
d_gene: .
abundance: many
v_gene: TRBV5-1
CDR3nt: TGTGCCAGCTCACCTGGGACTTCGAACACCGGGGAGCTGTTTTTT
CDR3aa: CASSPGTSNTGELFF

j_gene: TRBJ2-4
d_gene: .
abundance: few
v_gene: TRBV20-1
CDR3nt: TGCAGTGCTAGGGGGGACTTAGTAACAGCAAACATTCAGTACTTC
CDR3aa: CSARGDLVTANIQYF

j_gene: TRBJ2-2
d_gene: .
abundance: few
v_gene: TRBV9
CDR3nt: TGTGCCAGCAGCGTAGAAGGTCACAACACCGGGGAGCTGTTTTTT
CDR3aa: CASSVEGHNTGELFF

j_gene: TRBJ2-7
d_gene: TRBD1
abundance: .
v_gene: TRBV12-3/TRBV12-4
CDR3nt: TGTGCCAGCAGTCGACCGGGACAGGCCTACGAGCAGTACTTC
CDR3aa: CASSRPGQAYEQYF

j_gene: TRBJ2-5
d_gene: .
abundance: few
v_gene: TRBV6-1
CDR3nt: TGTGCCAGCACACCGGGGGCCGTGGAGACCCAGTACTTC
CDR3aa: CASTPGAVETQYF

j_gene: TRBJ1-1
d_gene: .
abundance: .
v_gene: TRBV6-1
CDR3nt: TGTGCCAGCACCGTGGAAGGCGGGGTGAACACTGAAGCTTTCTTT
CDR3aa: CASTVEGGVNTEAFF

j_gene: TRBJ1-1
d_gene: TRBD1
abundance: few
v_gene: TRBV12-3/TRBV12-4
CDR3nt: TGTGCCAGCAGTTTAGACAGGACAGGGGAAGCTTTCTTT
CDR3aa: CASSLDRTGEAFF

j_gene: TRBJ2-3
d_gene: TRBD2
abundance: few
v_gene: TRBV7-2
CDR3nt: TGTGCCAGCAGCTACGGGACTAGCGGGACAGATACGCAGTATTTT
CDR3aa: CASSYGTSGTDTQYF

j_gene: TRBJ2-3
d_gene: .
abundance: .
v_gene: TRBV25-1
CDR3nt: TGTGCCAGCAGGGAAGCCGGCGATACGCAGTATTTT
CDR3aa: CASREAGDTQYF

j_gene: TRBJ2-5
d_gene: TRBD2
abundance: .
v_gene: TRBV20-1
CDR3nt: TGCAGTGCTCCAAGAGCGGGGTACCAAGAGACCCAGTACTTC
CDR3aa: CSAPRAGYQETQYF